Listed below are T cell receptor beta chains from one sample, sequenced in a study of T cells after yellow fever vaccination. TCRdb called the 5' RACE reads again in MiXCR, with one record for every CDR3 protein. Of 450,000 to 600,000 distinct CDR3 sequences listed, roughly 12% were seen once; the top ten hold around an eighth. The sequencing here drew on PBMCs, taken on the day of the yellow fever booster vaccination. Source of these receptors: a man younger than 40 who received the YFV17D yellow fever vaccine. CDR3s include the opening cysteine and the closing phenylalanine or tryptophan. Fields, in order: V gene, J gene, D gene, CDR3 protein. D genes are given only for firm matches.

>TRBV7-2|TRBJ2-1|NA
CASSLARSEQFF
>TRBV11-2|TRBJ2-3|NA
CASSFTGTQYF
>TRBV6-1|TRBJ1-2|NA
CASITEPRSYGYTF
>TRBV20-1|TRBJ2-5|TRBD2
CSARDTSGSAATQYF
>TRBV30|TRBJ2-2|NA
CAWSKGPTGELFF
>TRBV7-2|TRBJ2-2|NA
CASSPPGARTGELFF
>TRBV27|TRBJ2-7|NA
CASSLKVSYEQYF
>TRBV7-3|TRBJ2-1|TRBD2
CASSDRTSGEQFF
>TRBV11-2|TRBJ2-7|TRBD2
CASSLEASGPAYEQYF
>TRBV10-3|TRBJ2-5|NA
CAISLQGSTQYF
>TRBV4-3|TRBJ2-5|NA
CASSRNRAETQYF
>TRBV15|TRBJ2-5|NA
CATSRFSETQYF
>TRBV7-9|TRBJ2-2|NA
CARTGNTGELFF
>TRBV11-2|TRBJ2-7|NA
CASSPGTGGFEQYF
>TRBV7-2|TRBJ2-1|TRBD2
CASSPRGTSSGNEQFF
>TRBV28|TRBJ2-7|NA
CASRTYTHEQYF
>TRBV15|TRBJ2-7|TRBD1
CATSRDRTSYEQYF
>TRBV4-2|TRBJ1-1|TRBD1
CASRTQGGTEAFF
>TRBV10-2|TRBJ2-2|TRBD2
CASRFAGLAGLSGELFF
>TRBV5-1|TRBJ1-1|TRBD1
CASSQGAVLLTNTEAFF
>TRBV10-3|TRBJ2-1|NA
CATGTARGSYNEQFF
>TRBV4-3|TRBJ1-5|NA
CASSQERNSGLSVQPQHF
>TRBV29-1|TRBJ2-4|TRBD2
CSVREGLNIQYF
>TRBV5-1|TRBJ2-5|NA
CASSLEGLAERETQYF
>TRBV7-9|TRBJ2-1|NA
CASSSQVDEQFF
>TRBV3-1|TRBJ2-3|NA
CASSHHLGTSTDTQYF
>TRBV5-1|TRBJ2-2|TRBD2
CASSPGTSGNTGELFF
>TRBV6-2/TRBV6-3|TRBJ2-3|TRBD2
CASSAGGTPLAGDGGTDTQYF
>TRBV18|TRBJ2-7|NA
CASSPRDSLYEQYF
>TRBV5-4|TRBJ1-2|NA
CASSLGAGPSGGYTF
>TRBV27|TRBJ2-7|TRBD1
CASSLGQVDEQYF
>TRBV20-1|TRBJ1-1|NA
CSANGPGGGGRAFF
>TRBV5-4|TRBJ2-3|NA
CASSFHDTQYF
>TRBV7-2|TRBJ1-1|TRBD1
CASSLNVQGEAFF
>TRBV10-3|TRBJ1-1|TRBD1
CAISEGQGANTEAFF
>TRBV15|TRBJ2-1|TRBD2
CATSASPGAGGPVGYNEQFF
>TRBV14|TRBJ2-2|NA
CASSQSRGNTGELFF
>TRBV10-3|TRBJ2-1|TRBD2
CAITPGLAGSNEQFF
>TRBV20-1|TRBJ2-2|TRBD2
CSAIAGGKAGELFF
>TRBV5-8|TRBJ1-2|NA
CASSLDTNYGYTF
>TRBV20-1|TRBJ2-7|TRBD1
CSAGQEAYEQYF
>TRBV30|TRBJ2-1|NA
CAWSGVGWSEQFF
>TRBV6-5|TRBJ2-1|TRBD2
CASTGLAGEQFF
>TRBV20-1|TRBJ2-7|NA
CSSPQRRGLSYEQYF
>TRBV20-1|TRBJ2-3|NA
CSAKPPQGLTDTQYF
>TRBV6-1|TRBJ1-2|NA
CASSEASPRLYGYTF